This T cell receptor (beta chain) was captured in a study of a mutant IDH1 vaccine in newly diagnosed glioma listed by TCRdb under 2021. As for the study more broadly: Eight vaccinations were administered to patients in weeks 1, 3, 5, 7, 11, 15, 19 and 23, corresponding to visits V03 through V10. In the chemotherapy-containing groups, vaccination started alongside temozolomide cycles, whereas in patients who had radiotherapy alone it started 4-6 weeks after radiotherapy. Of the roughly 31 treated patients, approximately 62% were male and approximately 38% were female, and the mean age was approximately 37 years. Prior to enrollment, standard therapy consisting of radiotherapy alone, temozolomide alone, or radiochemotherapy with temozolomide had been administered to patients, with the combination being received by most patients. Peripheral blood samples were drawn at six visits, namely V03 (baseline), V05, V07, V10, V12 and V13. For exploratory analyses, around 26 treated patients had longitudinal TCRB deep sequencing done wherever samples were available. Findings and caveats that apply to the study as a whole: According to the authors, sample limitations meant that analyses of patient blood samples could not be reproduced. Pseudoprogression seemed to be unrelated to changes in the top peripheral T cell clonotypes found by TCRB sequencing. Availability determined which PBMC samples were chosen for TCRB deep sequencing. Immune responses induced by the vaccine were seen in approximately 93% of patients across multiple MHC alleles.

The trim is 2 bases for V and 4 bases for J, with a gap of 3 bases between the germline ends. Sequences DFQATT (CDR1) and SNEGSKA (CDR2) are obtained from the germline V gene (reference sequence). From cysteine to phenylalanine, the CDR3 is 11 amino acids long. The kept DNA is CDR3 alone, 33 bases in frame from the first base. The method behind the library was the immunoSEQ multiplex PCR assay. Rearranged TCR beta chain sequences were amplified using the hsTCRB Kit according to the manufacturer's protocol. TCRB libraries were sequenced on an Illumina MiSeq. The source study handled its data this way. The proprietary platform of the kit vendor was used for demultiplexing, trimming and gene mapping. TCRdb carries this immuneACCESS record with in-frame sequences only. Its versions omit some clonotypes, under half of them owing to an unresolved V gene in the studies checked, with the rest unexplained. Clone size and V and J calls were adopted from that table, with D and trimming inferred from the DNA. The table for this sample lists some 51,000 clones; roughly 78% of them were counted only once. The biggest ten clones account for around 2% of the sample.

About this clone: Its target antigen remains unknown. One base away there is no much larger clone; base qualities are not given.

The label giving this sample's time point can be read as: week 5, during vaccination. Each vaccine dose, consisting of 300 ug of a 20-mer mutant IDH1 peptide in Montanide, was administered subcutaneously with topical imiquimod. All donors had newly diagnosed IDH1-mutant astrocytomas of WHO grade 3 or 4 that showed loss of nuclear ATRX. The samples were drawn from NOA16, a multicentre, single-arm, open-label phase I trial in Germany that tested a mutant IDH1 peptide vaccine in humans for the first time. Genomic DNA for TCRB sequencing was extracted from EDTA blood using the DNeasy Blood and Tissue Kit.

This TCR came from a woman between 40 and 55 years old with glioma. Here the sequenced sample was PBMCs, taken from a glioma patient whose treatment included an IDH1 peptide vaccine. This chain is built from TRBV20-1 and TRBJ1-3, with the D gene too uncertain to name. The CDR3 is CSARSGNTIYF. The base sequence is TGCAGTGCTAGATCAGGAAACACCATATATTTT.